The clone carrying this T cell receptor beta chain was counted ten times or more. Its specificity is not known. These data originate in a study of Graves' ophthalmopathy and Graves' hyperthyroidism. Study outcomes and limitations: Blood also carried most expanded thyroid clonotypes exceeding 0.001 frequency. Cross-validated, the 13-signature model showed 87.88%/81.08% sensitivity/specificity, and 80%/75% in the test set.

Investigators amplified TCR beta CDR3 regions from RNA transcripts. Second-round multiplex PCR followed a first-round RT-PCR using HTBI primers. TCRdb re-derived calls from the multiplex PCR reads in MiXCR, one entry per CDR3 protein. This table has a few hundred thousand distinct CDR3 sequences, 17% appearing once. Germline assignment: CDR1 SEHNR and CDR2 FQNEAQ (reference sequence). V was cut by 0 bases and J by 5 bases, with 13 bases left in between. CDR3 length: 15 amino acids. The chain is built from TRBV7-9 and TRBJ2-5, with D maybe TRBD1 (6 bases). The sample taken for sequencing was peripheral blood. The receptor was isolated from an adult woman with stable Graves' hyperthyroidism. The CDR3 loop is CASSLAGRGVETQYF. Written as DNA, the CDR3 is TGTGCCAGCAGCTTAGCGGGCAGGGGAGTGGAGACCCAGTACTTC. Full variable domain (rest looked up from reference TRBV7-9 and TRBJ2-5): DTGVSQNPRHKITKRGQNVTFRCDPISEHNRLYWYRQTLGQGPEFLTYFQNEAQLEKSRLLSDRFSAERPKGSFSTLEIQRTEQGDSAMYLCASSLAGRGVETQYFGPGTRLLVL.